These 18 T cell receptor beta chains were sequenced from one sample in a study of control samples from healthy donors and cancer patients. Only in-frame clones appear in the TCRdb table, and some are missing; sequencing was by immunoSEQ multiplex PCR. Among roughly 100,000 clones listed, about four fifths were seen once. Input material: blood. Source of these receptors: a woman aged 45-65 years in good health.

CDR3 DNA: TGTGCCAGCAGTCGTAGCGGGAGGGCAACAGAGCAGTACTTC. It yields the protein CASSRSGRATEQYF. The genes are TRBV7-2 and TRBJ2-7; 11 bases align to TRBD2. Germline V gene sequence: CDR1 SGHTA, CDR2 FQGNSA. CDR3 length: 14 residues. Trimming at V came to 6 bases and at J to 7 bases, leaving 8 bases not matched to a gene.

The table lists this clone with a few counts. The V and J genes are TRBV10-1 and TRBJ1-6; TRBD1 is a possible D gene (5 bases). Looked up from germline, CDR1 is WNHNN and CDR2 is SYGVQD (reference sequence). Trimming removed 9 bases from V and 9 bases from J, with 21 bases in between. The CDR3 loop spans 15 amino acids. The CDR3 DNA reads as TGCGCCAGAGCAGGGAGGGCCGCAAAAGGTTCACCCCTCCACTTT. It specifies CARAGRAAKGSPLHF.

About this clone itself: The sample has other DNA sequences that encode this CDR3 too. The chain recombines TRBV7-9 with TRBJ2-7; D possibly corresponds to TRBD1 (6 bases). This CDR3 is built from 12 residues. V lost 4 bases to trimming and J lost 4 bases, with 8 bases between them. Germline loops: CDR1 SEHNR, CDR2 FQNEAQ (reference sequence). The CDR3 spells CASSSGVYEQYF. CDR3 nucleotides: TGTGCCAGCAGCTCAGGGGTTTACGAGCAGTACTTC.

The chain employs TRBV4-1 and TRBJ1-2; 7 bases match TRBD1. V was pared by 0 bases and J by 2 bases, with 6 bases of the junction left unmatched. The CDR3 has 16 amino acids. CDR1 is MGHRA and CDR2 is YSYEKL in the germline V gene. CDR3 amino acids: CASSQDGDRSNYGYTF. The CDR3 DNA reads as TGCGCCAGCAGCCAAGACGGGGACAGATCCAACTATGGCTACACCTTC.

This clone appeared a few times. The V call is TRBV6-6, the J call TRBJ1-2; 11 positions match TRBD1. Germline CDR1 reads MNHNY; CDR2 reads SVGAGI (reference sequence). The V and J ends lost 11 bases and 8 bases, in that order; junction bases with no gene match: 10. The CDR3 extends over 13 amino acids. CDR3: CAAGGQGAGGYTF. In nucleotides, the CDR3 is TGTGCCGCCGGAGGACAGGGGGCGGGAGGCTACACCTTC.

The V and J genes are TRBV3-1 (or the pseudogene TRBV3-2) and TRBJ2-1; perhaps TRBD2 as D (6 bases). The CDR3 loop spans 12 amino acids. Between the trimmed V and J ends, which lost 5 bases and 9 bases, there was a span of 11 bases. Germline CDR1 is LGHDT and CDR2 is YNNKEL (reference sequence). The CDR3: CASSARGSEQFF. The CDR3 DNA reads as TGTGCCAGCAGCGCACGGGGGAGTGAGCAGTTCTTC.

The genes are TRBV4-1 and TRBJ1-1; TRBD1 matches 8 bases. Germline CDR1 and CDR2: MGHRA and YSYEKL. With V trimmed by 4 bases and J by 1 base, 5 bases remained unmatched. This CDR3 is built from 15 residues. For the CDR3, the DNA is TGCGCCAGCAGCCGGTCCGGGACAGGGAACACTGAAGCTTTCTTT. Translation: CASSRSGTGNTEAFF.

The gene calls are TRBV2 and TRBJ1-4; TRBD1 might be the D (5 bases). The CDR3 is made up of 15 amino acids. Trimming removed 1 base from V and 4 bases from J, with 10 bases in between. Per germline, CDR1 SNHLY and CDR2 FYNNEI. CDR3 bases: TGTGCCAGCAGTGAAGGACAGACTGATAATGAAAAACTGTTTTTT. It yields the protein CASSEGQTDNEKLFF.

The V call is TRBV11-1, the J call TRBJ2-3; D remains unclear. The V end lost 8 bases, the J end lost 1 base, and 4 bases lay between the germline ends. The CDR3 consists of 11 residues. In germline, CDR1 is SGHAT, CDR2 FQDESV (reference sequence). The CDR3, as DNA: TGTGCCAGCCAGGGCACAGATACGCAGTATTTT. It translates to CASQGTDTQYF.

This rearrangement joins TRBV7-9 to TRBJ1-2; no clear D gene. Germline V lookup: CDR1 SEHNR, CDR2 FQNEAQ (reference sequence). CDR3 size: 13 residues. Deletions cut 5 bases from V and 7 bases from J, with 14 bases between. The CDR3 here is CASSPQVDPGYTF. For the CDR3, the DNA is TGTGCCAGCAGCCCCCAAGTTGACCCTGGCTACACCTTC.

The V gene is TRBV19, the J gene TRBJ2-5, with D possibly being TRBD2 (7 bases). This CDR3 has 15 residues. V shed 5 bases and J shed 2 bases, with 15 bases lying between them. CDR1 is LNHDA and CDR2 is SQIVND in the germline V gene (reference sequence). CDR3 in amino acids: CASSGRGLTQETQYF. DNA of the CDR3: TGTGCCAGTAGTGGGCGGGGGCTAACTCAAGAGACCCAGTACTTC.

The chain has TRBV2 and TRBJ2-1; TRBD2 matches 8 bases. With V trimmed by 3 bases and J by 6 bases, 7 bases remained unmatched. The germline V gene encodes CDR1 SNHLY and CDR2 FYNNEI. The CDR3 has 15 residues. The CDR3 coding sequence is TGTGCCAGCAGTGATCTGGCGGGGGGTCTCAATGAGCAGTTCTTC. Its translation: CASSDLAGGLNEQFF.

The chain couples TRBV3-1 (or the pseudogene TRBV3-2) to TRBJ1-2, with 7 bases identical to TRBD1. After removal of 1 base from V and 3 bases from J, the junction contained 5 bases not matched to a gene. The CDR3 is 15 residues long. Looked up from germline, CDR1 is LGHDT and CDR2 is YNNKEL (reference sequence). CDR3 residues: CASSQVAGTDYGYTF. DNA for the CDR3: TGTGCCAGCAGCCAAGTAGCGGGGACAGACTATGGCTACACCTTC.

The rearrangement uses TRBV2 and TRBJ1-2; weak D call: TRBD1 (5 bases). From germline, CDR1 is SNHLY and CDR2 FYNNEI. The CDR3 contains 16 residues. V was shortened by 0 bases and J by 4 bases, with 15 bases between the two germline ends. CDR3 in amino acids: CASSEAGQGRVYGYTF. In DNA form, the CDR3 reads TGTGCCAGCAGTGAAGCGGGCCAGGGAAGAGTCTATGGCTACACCTTC.

V is TRBV12-3 or TRBV12-4 and J is TRBJ1-2, with a tentative D call TRBD1 (6 bases). V lost 6 bases and J 5 bases, leaving 13 bases between the germline ends. The CDR3 spans 13 residues. As DNA, the CDR3 is TGTGCCAGCAGGGAGACAGGCGGGTATGGCTACACCTTC. Its translation: CASRETGGYGYTF.

The V and J genes are TRBV7-9 and TRBJ2-2; D call uncertain. This CDR3 spans 15 amino acids. Germline V gives CDR1 SEHNR, CDR2 FQNEAQ (reference sequence). Trimming removed 1 base at V and 0 bases at J, with 6 bases between. The CDR3 protein is CASSLVRANTGELFF. The CDR3 nucleotides read TGTGCCAGCAGCTTAGTAAGGGCGAACACCGGGGAGCTGTTTTTT.

V gene TRBV18 combines with J gene TRBJ2-4; a possible D gene is TRBD2 (6 bases). Germline CDR1 reads KGHSH; CDR2 reads LQKENI. This CDR3 is 15 amino acids long. The V end lost 1 base, the J end lost 8 bases, and 15 bases lay between the germline ends. This chain's CDR3 is CASSPQEGPLDIQYF. As DNA, the CDR3 is TGTGCCAGCTCACCACAGGAGGGGCCTTTAGACATTCAGTACTTC.

This clone appeared once. The rearrangement joins TRBV20-1 to TRBJ1-6; 10 nucleotides align to TRBD1. This CDR3 contains 15 residues. J was trimmed by 10 bases and V by 3 bases; bases with no gene match: 9. In germline, CDR1 is DFQATT, CDR2 SNEGSKA (reference sequence). The CDR3 here is CSASPEDRGESPLHF. CDR3 coding DNA: TGCAGTGCTAGTCCGGAGGACAGGGGGGAGTCACCCCTCCACTTT.